These T cell receptor beta chains were read from a single sample in a study of blood T cell repertoires in COVID-19. Sequencing was performed with immunoSEQ multiplex PCR; in TCRdb, only in-frame clones are kept and a portion is missing. Among over 250,000 clones listed, 80% to 90% were seen once. The sample comprised PBMCs or T cells enriched from blood (not recorded which). All receptors come from a woman aged 30 to 39 who had recovered from COVID-19. Each CDR3 is given with its conserved first and last residue. Each record gives: CDR3 length, D gene, J gene, V gene, CDR3 protein, CDR3 DNA. A D gene is named only where the DNA matches it firmly.

length: 19; D: TRBD1; J: TRBJ1-6; V: TRBV5-1; CDR3: CASSQQLGQGVAYNSPLHF; DNA: TGCGCCAGCAGCCAGCAACTTGGACAGGGGGTAGCCTATAATTCACCCCTCCACTTT
length: 17; D: TRBD2; J: TRBJ2-2; V: TRBV11-2; CDR3: CASSLVGGFANTGELFF; DNA: TGTGCCAGCAGCTTAGTCGGGGGGTTCGCGAACACCGGGGAGCTGTTTTTT
length: 14; D: NA; J: TRBJ1-6; V: TRBV28; CDR3: CASSPQGYNSPLHF; DNA: TGTGCCAGCAGTCCACAGGGCTACAATTCACCCCTCCACTTT
length: 18; D: TRBD1; J: TRBJ2-6; V: TRBV19; CDR3: CASSIPGQESSGANVLTF; DNA: TGTGCCAGTAGTATCCCGGGACAGGAAAGCTCTGGGGCCAACGTCCTGACTTTC
length: 11; D: NA; J: TRBJ2-5; V: TRBV19; CDR3: CARVHRETQYF; DNA: TGTGCCAGGGTACACAGGGAGACCCAGTACTTC
length: 14; D: NA; J: TRBJ1-6; V: TRBV10-3; CDR3: CAISLGQNNSPLHF; DNA: TGTGCCATCAGCCTTGGACAGAATAATTCACCCCTCCACTTT
length: 15; D: TRBD1; J: TRBJ1-2; V: TRBV6-1; CDR3: CASSDVRGVDYGYTF; DNA: TGTGCCAGCAGTGACGTCAGGGGGGTCGACTATGGCTACACCTTC
length: 19; D: NA; J: TRBJ2-2; V: TRBV5-1; CDR3: CASSSKSGRGEASTGELFF; DNA: TGCGCCAGCAGCTCGAAATCCGGCAGGGGAGAAGCGAGCACCGGGGAGCTGTTTTTT
length: 15; D: NA; J: TRBJ2-7; V: TRBV19; CDR3: CASSLSGGRIHEQYF; DNA: TGTGCCAGTAGCCTCTCGGGGGGCCGCATCCACGAGCAGTACTTC
length: 15; D: TRBD1; J: TRBJ1-2; V: TRBV28; CDR3: CASRGQGGTNYGYTF; DNA: TGTGCCAGCCGGGGACAGGGAGGAACTAACTATGGCTACACCTTC
length: 18; D: NA; J: TRBJ1-4; V: TRBV7-9; CDR3: CASNQYPQPGATNEKLFF; DNA: TGTGCCAGCAACCAGTACCCCCAGCCAGGGGCAACTAATGAAAAACTGTTTTTT
length: 13; D: TRBD1; J: TRBJ2-2; V: TRBV10-3; CDR3: CAVREGAPGELFF; DNA: TGTGCCGTCAGAGAGGGGGCCCCCGGGGAGCTGTTTTTT
length: 15; D: TRBD2; J: TRBJ2-1; V: TRBV5-1; CDR3: CASSLNAGGSNEQFF; DNA: TGCGCCAGCAGCTTGAATGCGGGGGGCTCAAACGAGCAGTTCTTC
length: 14; D: TRBD1; J: TRBJ1-2; V: TRBV6-5; CDR3: CASRLGQVNYGYTF; DNA: TGTGCCAGCAGGTTAGGACAGGTCAACTATGGCTACACCTTC
length: 18; D: TRBD1; J: TRBJ1-5; V: TRBV19; CDR3: CASSLVGTGMDGNQPQHF; DNA: TGTGCCAGTAGTCTTGTGGGGACAGGGATGGATGGCAATCAGCCCCAGCATTTT
length: 11; D: TRBD1; J: TRBJ1-2; V: TRBV29-1; CDR3: CSAGQDYGYTF; DNA: TGCAGCGCCGGACAGGACTATGGCTACACCTTC
length: 13; D: TRBD1; J: TRBJ1-2; V: TRBV7-8; CDR3: CASSQDRNYGYTF; DNA: TGTGCCAGCAGTCAGGACAGGAACTATGGCTACACCTTC
length: 14; D: NA; J: TRBJ1-2; V: TRBV5-1; CDR3: CASSLYWGDYGYTF; DNA: TGCGCCAGCAGCTTGTATTGGGGGGACTATGGCTACACCTTC
length: 15; D: NA; J: TRBJ1-2; V: TRBV7-9; CDR3: CASSLAPADYYGYTF; DNA: TGTGCCAGCAGCTTAGCCCCAGCTGACTACTATGGCTACACCTTC
length: 13; D: NA; J: TRBJ1-2; V: TRBV30; CDR3: CAWSRHLHEGYTF; DNA: TGTGCCTGGAGCCGACATCTTCATGAGGGCTACACCTTC